The 27 T cell receptor beta chains presented below share a single source sample, sequenced in a study of T cell responses to AZD1222 COVID-19 vaccine. Generated by immunoSEQ multiplex PCR, the TCRdb table keeps only in-frame clones and is missing some. Among 100,000 to 150,000 clones, approximately 91% were seen once, and the ten largest hold roughly 0.98%. The specimen was peripheral blood, collected 28 days after the second AZD1222 dose. Receptors originate from an adult who received the AZD1222 COVID-19 vaccine.

In this sample, this clone turned up once. An end of the junction differs from the germline gene, which may be a read error. The genes are TRBV30 and TRBJ1-4; no definite D call. The CDR3 covers 15 residues. The germline V gene has CDR1 GTSNPN and CDR2 SVGIG (reference sequence). The chain's CDR3 is CAWSPLSVSKEKLFF. The CDR3 DNA sequence: TGTGCCTGGAGTCCGTTATCGGTATCTAAGGAAAAACTGTTTTTT.

V gene TRBV5-3 combines with J gene TRBJ2-7, with D possibly matching TRBD2 (5 bases). TRBV5-3 belongs to the ORF category, with a function that is uncertain. The CDR3 loop spans 13 amino acids. V was trimmed by 0 bases and J by 6 bases, leaving 10 bases between them. CDR3 sequence reads: CARSLADSGEQYF. The CDR3 DNA follows: TGTGCCAGAAGCTTGGCGGACTCTGGCGAGCAGTACTTC.

The V and J genes are TRBV28 and TRBJ1-5; D is unresolved. The CDR3 contains 15 residues. The germline V gene has CDR1 MDHEN and CDR2 SYDVKM. V was shortened by 9 bases and J by 8 bases, with 23 bases between the two germline ends. The CDR3 spells CASHSWTEQTKPQHF. Here the CDR3 DNA reads TGTGCCAGTCACAGTTGGACGGAGCAGACGAAGCCCCAGCATTTT.

The chain combines TRBV6-5 with TRBJ1-1; D gene uncertain. V shed 6 bases and J shed 6 bases, with 11 bases lying between them. CDR1 MNHEY and CDR2 SVGAGI come from the germline V gene. CDR3 length: 12 residues. The CDR3 protein is CASSQYSPEAFF. The CDR3 nucleotides read TGTGCCAGCAGCCAATATAGCCCTGAAGCTTTCTTT.

The chain recombines TRBV2 with TRBJ1-5; 12 bases are shared with TRBD1. CDR3 length: 15 amino acids. Germline CDR1 SNHLY, CDR2 FYNNEI. The ends lost 6 bases at V and 7 bases at J; junction bases unmatched: 7. CDR3 loop: CASRGDRGQGQPQHF. In DNA, the CDR3 is TGTGCCAGCAGGGGGGACAGGGGGCAGGGGCAGCCCCAGCATTTT.

The CDR3 nucleotides read TGCGCCAGCAGCTTGGTTGCAGGGAAAGAGACCCAGTACTTC. Translating gives CASSLVAGKETQYF. The chain has TRBV5-1 and TRBJ2-5; D is possibly TRBD1 (5 bases). Germline values: CDR1 SGHRS, CDR2 YFSETQ. V shed 0 bases and J shed 3 bases, with 9 bases lying between them. CDR3 length: 14 residues.

This chain joins TRBV5-4 and TRBJ2-1, with TRBD2 identical over 11 bases. Trimming at V came to 4 bases and at J to 9 bases, leaving 12 bases not matched to a gene. The CDR3 sequence is 16 residues long. CDR1 SGHNT and CDR2 YYREEE come from the germline V gene (reference sequence). CDR3 loop: CASSGGLAGGRGEQFF. DNA of the CDR3: TGTGCCAGCAGCGGAGGACTAGCGGGCGGGCGGGGTGAGCAGTTCTTC.

The chain joins TRBV4-2 to TRBJ1-4; tentative D call: TRBD1 (6 bases). This CDR3 is built from 16 residues. Germline values: CDR1 LGHNA, CDR2 YNFKEQ. The V end lost 4 bases, the J end lost 7 bases, and 19 bases lay between the germline ends. CDR3 DNA: TGTGCCAGCAGCCTAAAGGGGGAGGGATTGGGTGAAAAACTGTTTTTT. It is translated as CASSLKGEGLGEKLFF.

This sequence joins TRBV7-3 and TRBJ1-3; D perhaps matches TRBD1 (5 bases). There are 14 residues in the CDR3. V gave up 5 bases and J gave up 0 bases, with 8 bases separating them. Germline V gene lookup returns CDR1 SGHTA and CDR2 FQGTGA. In nucleotides, the CDR3 is TGTGCCAGCAGCGTCGGACACTCTGGAAACACCATATATTTT. It specifies CASSVGHSGNTIYF. The variable domain in full, completed from reference TRBV7-3 and TRBJ1-3, reads GAGVSQTPSNKVTEKGKYVELRCDPISGHTALYWYRQSLGQGPEFLIYFQGTGAADDSGLPNDRFFAVRPEGSVSTLKIQRTERGDSAVYLCASSVGHSGNTIYFGEGSWLTVV.

The rearrangement joins TRBV27 to TRBJ1-5, with D tentatively TRBD1 (5 bases). Trimming took 9 bases from V and 5 from J, leaving 20 bases between them. CDR3 length: 15 residues. Germline lookup yields CDR1 MNHEY and CDR2 SMNVEV (reference sequence). The CDR3 DNA sequence: TGTGCCAGTCAGATTCGAGACAGCGGGGATCAGCCCCAGCATTTT. The encoded protein is CASQIRDSGDQPQHF.

This chain joins TRBV28 and TRBJ1-1; D remains unclear. This CDR3 spans 12 amino acids. From germline, CDR1 is MDHEN and CDR2 SYDVKM. V was shortened by 3 bases and J by 8 bases, with 10 bases between the two germline ends. The CDR3 here is CASSLAGMEAFF. CDR3 nucleotides: TGTGCCAGCAGTTTGGCCGGAATGGAAGCTTTCTTT.

The J gene is TRBJ2-1, the V gene TRBV28, with 7 positions matching TRBD1. This CDR3 has 13 residues. CDR1 MDHEN and CDR2 SYDVKM come from the germline V gene. J was trimmed by 9 bases and V by 6 bases; bases with no gene match: 8. The CDR3 region is CASSPGQFLEQFF. In DNA, the CDR3 is TGTGCCAGCAGCCCGGGACAGTTCCTTGAGCAGTTCTTC.

The CDR3 spells CASTRTGGLEKLFF. CDR3 coding DNA: TGTGCCAGCACAAGGACAGGGGGGCTCGAAAAACTGTTTTTT. V is TRBV6-5 and J is TRBJ1-4, with 10 bases aligning to TRBD1. The CDR3 runs to 14 residues. V was pared by 7 bases and J by 8 bases, with 7 bases of the junction left unmatched. Germline CDR1 MNHEY, CDR2 SVGAGI.

V and J are TRBV6-5 and TRBJ1-1; TRBD1 might be the D (5 bases). The CDR3 spans 16 residues. The V end lost 4 bases, the J end lost 0 bases, and 15 bases lay between the germline ends. Germline values: CDR1 MNHEY, CDR2 SVGAGI. In DNA, the CDR3 is TGTGCCAGCAGTTTCGCCCAGGGATTTTTGAACACTGAAGCTTTCTTT. The encoded protein is CASSFAQGFLNTEAFF.

J is TRBJ1-1 and V is TRBV15; D gene ambiguous. The germline V gene has CDR1 LNHNV and CDR2 YYDKDF (reference sequence). Trimming took 6 bases from V and 3 from J, leaving 14 bases between them. The CDR3 runs 14 residues. The CDR3 nucleotides are TGTGCCACCAGAGTCGGGGTCCGGGACACTGAAGCTTTCTTT. This gives the protein CATRVGVRDTEAFF.

V and J are TRBV7-3 and TRBJ2-1; 7 nucleotides match TRBD2. The V gene end was trimmed by 5 bases and the J gene end by 2 bases; junction bases not matched to a gene: 15. CDR3 length: 18 amino acids. The germline gives CDR1 SGHTA, CDR2 FQGTGA. CDR3 coding DNA: TGTGCCAGCAGCCCCGGACTAGACGGAGGCTGGACCTACAATGAGCAGTTCTTC. Translation gives CASSPGLDGGWTYNEQFF.

The CDR3 DNA reads as TGCGCCAGCAGCCAAGGTGCAAGGGGGAACACTGAAGCTTTCTTT. It encodes CASSQGARGNTEAFF. The chain combines TRBV4-1 with TRBJ1-1; maybe TRBD1 (5 bases). Germline assignment: CDR1 MGHRA and CDR2 YSYEKL. This CDR3 comprises 15 residues. V was trimmed by 1 base and J by 1 base, leaving 10 bases between them.

The V gene is TRBV4-1, the J gene TRBJ1-1, with D tentatively TRBD1 (6 bases). The CDR3 length is 15 residues. The germline V and J ends were trimmed by 2 bases and 1 base, with 11 bases remaining between them. Germline lookup yields CDR1 MGHRA and CDR2 YSYEKL. The CDR3 coding sequence is TGCGCCAGCAGCCAATTCAAGGGACAGAACACTGAAGCTTTCTTT. This translates into CASSQFKGQNTEAFF.

The J gene is TRBJ1-4, the V gene TRBV5-1; no clear D. The CDR3 sequence is 14 residues long. Trimming cost V 10 bases and J 4 bases, with 17 bases left between them. CDR1 and CDR2 (germline): SGHRS, YFSETQ. CDR3 sequence (DNA): TGCGCCTCCACCGGAGGCCCGGGTAATGAAAAACTGTTTTTT. This gives the protein CASTGGPGNEKLFF.

This CDR3 reads CASSRWGLGDTQYF. In nucleotides, the CDR3 is TGTGCCAGCAGCCGATGGGGGTTGGGAGATACGCAGTATTTT. This chain connects TRBV7-9 to TRBJ2-3; D may match TRBD1 or TRBD2 (5 bases each). Germline CDR1 and CDR2: SEHNR and FQNEAQ (reference sequence). The V gene lost 5 bases and the J gene lost 5 bases, with 14 bases spanning the gap. The CDR3 is 14 amino acids.

The rearrangement joins TRBV30 to TRBJ2-5, with 7 bases that match TRBD1. V was pared by 1 base and J by 2 bases, with 1 base of the junction left unmatched. The CDR3 loop spans 13 amino acids. Germline assignment: CDR1 GTSNPN and CDR2 SVGIG (reference sequence). The DNA of the CDR3 is TGTGCCTGGAGTGAGGGGGCGCAAGAGACCCAGTACTTC. Amino acids: CAWSEGAQETQYF.

Here the CDR3 reads CASSAGGFNTGELFF. DNA for the CDR3: TGCGCCAGCAGCGCCGGGGGGTTTAACACCGGGGAGCTGTTTTTT. The rearrangement uses TRBV5-1 and TRBJ2-2; 7 nucleotides match TRBD2. Trimming took 4 bases from V and 2 from J; bases not matched to a gene: 5. Germline V gene data show CDR1 as SGHRS and CDR2 as YFSETQ. The length of the CDR3 is 15 residues.

The chain couples TRBV19 to TRBJ1-1, with D hard to call. The V end was cut by 10 bases, the J end by 1 base, with 10 bases between. Germline CDR1 is LNHDA and CDR2 is SQIVND (reference sequence). The CDR3 runs 12 residues. The CDR3 reads CAIRTGNTEAFF. The CDR3 DNA is TGTGCCATCCGTACGGGGAACACTGAAGCTTTCTTT.

The chain links TRBV27 to TRBJ2-7; D unclear. V was trimmed by 2 bases and J by 2 bases, leaving 10 bases between them. The germline gives CDR1 MNHEY, CDR2 SMNVEV (reference sequence). This CDR3 has 14 residues. DNA of the CDR3: TGTGCCAGCAGTTTACTTAGAAATCCCTACGAGCAGTACTTC. Encoded protein: CASSLLRNPYEQYF.

The chain carries TRBV28 and TRBJ2-1; the match to TRBD1 covers 7 bases. Per germline, CDR1 MDHEN and CDR2 SYDVKM. J gave up 7 bases and V 6 bases, and 12 bases lay outside the gene matches. CDR3 length: 15 amino acids. CDR3 amino acids: CASSRQGLFRNEQFF. CDR3 DNA: TGTGCCAGCAGCCGACAGGGATTATTTCGGAATGAGCAGTTCTTC.

The chain employs TRBV27 and TRBJ1-1; TRBD1 agrees at 7 bases. CDR1 is MNHEY and CDR2 is SMNVEV in the germline V gene (reference sequence). This CDR3 is 13 amino acids long. The junction had 5 bases not matched to a gene; V was cut back by 5 bases and J by 5 bases. In nucleotides, the CDR3 is TGTGCCAGCAGTGACAGGGTGGGGACTGAAGCTTTCTTT. It codes for CASSDRVGTEAFF.

In its sample, this clone was seen once. The chain combines TRBV10-3 with TRBJ1-2, with D unresolved. CDR1 ENHRY and CDR2 SYGVKD come from the germline V gene. The CDR3 is made up of 15 amino acids. Trimming left V 6 bases short and J 5 bases short, with 19 bases between. The CDR3 spells CAIRATTDAPYGYTF. As DNA, the CDR3 is TGTGCCATCAGGGCGACAACGGACGCGCCTTATGGCTACACCTTC.